A selection of T cell receptor beta chains follows, all from one sample in a study of shared clonotypes between healthy human individuals. This table comes from immunoSEQ multiplex PCR, and its TCRdb copy is limited to in-frame clones, with some not included. The table records 1 million to 1.2 million clones, roughly 77% of them present only once. Sequenced sample: memory CD4+ T cells from PBMCs. These TCRs come from a young man in good health. Some clones in this sample may be carry-over from other donors' samples. CDR3s include the opening cysteine and the closing phenylalanine or tryptophan. The order of the fields is J gene, V gene, clone size, D gene, CDR3 DNA, CDR3 protein. A D gene is named only where the DNA matches it firmly. Clone size is not always given. Where it is, it says once, few, many or a class for expanded clones.

TRBJ2-7 | TRBV20-1 | NA | NA | TGCAGTCCAGCAGGGATCTACGAGCAGTACTTC | CSPAGIYEQYF
TRBJ1-3 | TRBV5-6 | few | NA | TGTGCCAGCAGCTCCGGACGGACTAACTCTGGAAACACCATATATTTT | CASSSGRTNSGNTIYF
TRBJ1-3 | TRBV6-6 | NA | NA | TGTGCCAGCAGTTACGAGGTTTTCTCTGGAAACACCATATATTTT | CASSYEVFSGNTIYF
TRBJ1-5 | TRBV7-9 | once | NA | TGTGCCAGCAGCGAGTCTAATCAGCCCCAGCATTTT | CASSESNQPQHF
TRBJ2-6 | TRBV27 | NA | NA | TGTGCCAGCAGTTGGGCCGGGTCTGGGGCCAACGTCCTGACTTTC | CASSWAGSGANVLTF
TRBJ1-2 | TRBV11-2 | NA | NA | TGTGCCAGCAGCCCGGCGGGGTGGCCTTCCGAGAACTATGGCTACACCTTC | CASSPAGWPSENYGYTF
TRBJ2-7 | TRBV7-7 | NA | NA | TGTGCCAGCAGCCCAGCGGGCAGCTTCTACGAGCAGTACTTC | CASSPAGSFYEQYF
TRBJ2-2 | TRBV18 | few | NA | TGTGCCAGCTCAACGGACTCAAACACCGGGGAGCTGTTTTTT | CASSTDSNTGELFF
TRBJ2-3 | TRBV5-6 | NA | NA | TGTGCCAGCAGCTACAGTCGGACAGATACGCAGTATTTT | CASSYSRTDTQYF
TRBJ2-5 | TRBV5-1 | once | NA | TGCGCCAGCAGCTTGGAAATGGGATGGGAGACCCAGTACTTC | CASSLEMGWETQYF
TRBJ1-2 | TRBV6-1 | NA | TRBD1 | TGTGCCAGCAGGCCGGGACAGGGATTTAACTATGGCTACACCTTC | CASRPGQGFNYGYTF
TRBJ2-2 | TRBV19 | NA | NA | TGTGCCAGTAGTATGGGGCAGGGGAGCCTGTTTTTT | CASSMGQGSLFF
TRBJ1-2 | TRBV7-2 | once | NA | TGTGCCAGCAGCTCAACACCCGAGATAGGCTACACCTTC | CASSSTPEIGYTF
TRBJ1-5 | TRBV7-8 | few | NA | TGTGCCAGCAGCTTAGACCTGAACAATCAGCCCCAGCATTTT | CASSLDLNNQPQHF
TRBJ1-3 | TRBV19 | NA | NA | TGTGCCAGTAGTATGAGAAGGGCTGGAAACACCATATATTTT | CASSMRRAGNTIYF
TRBJ1-2 | TRBV29-1 | NA | NA | TGCAGCGCCATGAACGGGGGGGTCTACACCTTC | CSAMNGGVYTF
TRBJ2-7 | TRBV29-1 | many | NA | TGCAGCGTTGTAGTACCGACTAGTGAGCAGTACTTC | CSVVVPTSEQYF
TRBJ1-1 | TRBV10-3 | few | NA | TGTGCCATCAGTGAGCGGGGGGGTTACACTGAAGCTTTCTTT | CAISERGGYTEAFF
TRBJ1-1 | TRBV10-3 | NA | NA | TGTGCCTCGGGCGGGAACACTGAAGCTTTCTTT | CASGGNTEAFF
TRBJ2-1 | TRBV9 | NA | NA | TGTGCCAGCAGCGTAGATATGGGTGAGCAGTTCTTC | CASSVDMGEQFF
TRBJ1-1 | TRBV29-1 | NA | NA | TGCAGCGTCGTTTTATGGGGGAACACTGAAGCTTTCTTT | CSVVLWGNTEAFF
TRBJ2-7 | TRBV7-9 | NA | TRBD2 | TGTGCCAGCAGCTTAGGCGGGACTAGCGGTTACGAGCAGTACTTC | CASSLGGTSGYEQYF
TRBJ1-2 | TRBV28 | NA | NA | TGTGCCAGCAGTTTGGGGGTTCACTATGGCTACACCTTC | CASSLGVHYGYTF
TRBJ2-5 | TRBV5-1 | NA | NA | TGCGCCAGCAGCTTGGATGGGGTTGGAGGGGAGACCCAGTACTTC | CASSLDGVGGETQYF
TRBJ2-7 | TRBV28 | NA | NA | TGTGCCAGCAGGTACGGGACATTGGACGAGCAGTACTTC | CASRYGTLDEQYF
TRBJ2-1 | TRBV11-2 | few | NA | TGTGCCAGCAGCTTGGGTAGTTTTTACAATGAGCAGTTCTTC | CASSLGSFYNEQFF
TRBJ2-1 | TRBV30 | many | NA | TGTGCCTGGAGTGTAACCTCTCGCTCCTACAATGAGCAGTTCTTC | CAWSVTSRSYNEQFF
TRBJ1-5 | TRBV18 | NA | NA | TGTGCCAGCTCACCCGCGCGGTGGGCAGGCAATCAGCCCCAGCATTTT | CASSPARWAGNQPQHF
TRBJ2-3 | TRBV14 | many | TRBD2 | TGTGCCAGCAGTCGGAGCGGGAGCGTAGATACGCAGTATTTT | CASSRSGSVDTQYF
TRBJ1-1 | TRBV14 | NA | TRBD1 | TGTGCCAGCAGAAGACAGGGCCAGAACACTGAAGCTTTCTTT | CASRRQGQNTEAFF
TRBJ2-3 | TRBV4-2 | NA | TRBD1 | TGTGCCAGCAGCCAGGGACAGGGGGTAGCAGATACGCAGTGTTTT | CASSQGQGVADTQCF
TRBJ2-2 | TRBV7-2 | NA | NA | TGTGCCAGCAGCTGGGCAGGGGTAACCGGGGAGCTGTTTTTT | CASSWAGVTGELFF
TRBJ1-3 | TRBV5-1 | NA | NA | TGCGCCAGCACCGTGGGAATCCAGAGCTCTGGAAACACCATATATTTT | CASTVGIQSSGNTIYF
TRBJ1-4 | TRBV6-5 | once | NA | TGTGCCAGCAGTTATGGGCGGGGCCAAAAACTGTTTTTT | CASSYGRGQKLFF
TRBJ2-2 | TRBV27 | NA | NA | TGTGCCAGCAGTTTGGCCCGGGCCAAACTTAACACCGGGGAGCTGTTTTTT | CASSLARAKLNTGELFF
TRBJ2-2 | TRBV25-1 | few | NA | TGTGCCAGCAGTAGAGGGAGTGGGACCGGGGAGCTGTTTTTT | CASSRGSGTGELFF
TRBJ2-5 | TRBV11-2 | many | TRBD2 | TGTGCCAGCAGCTTAGTCGGAAGCGGGATGGACCAAGAGACCCAGTACTTC | CASSLVGSGMDQETQYF
TRBJ2-2 | TRBV5-1 | few | NA | TGCGCCAGCAGCCCCGCCACGTCGAGTGTGGGGGAGCTGTTTTTT | CASSPATSSVGELFF
TRBJ2-3 | TRBV30 | NA | TRBD2 | TGTGCCTGGAGTCGTGTTGCGGGAGAGGCAGTTGCGCAGTATTTT | CAWSRVAGEAVAQYF
TRBJ2-1 | TRBV19 | NA | TRBD2 | TGTGCCAGCCACGGGACTAGCGGGAGTCGGGAGCAGTTCTTC | CASHGTSGSREQFF
TRBJ2-2 | TRBV9 | few | NA | TGTGCCAGCAGCGTAGTGGGGACCGGGGAGCTGTTTTTT | CASSVVGTGELFF